This T cell receptor (beta chain) was documented in a study of beta chain features in type 1 diabetes (dated by TCRdb to the late 2010s). The study in broad terms: Mean age, gender distribution, total cell number and subset yield did not differ between patients and healthy donors. A total of 100 million to 140 million sorted cells were examined across all samples, and the number of cells per subset was strongly correlated with RNA yield. In the study, recently diagnosed type 1 diabetes patients and matched healthy donors were compared on the TCRB repertoires of their sorted circulating CD4+ T cell subsets. Whereas all 28 donors provided naive and central memory subsets, regulatory and stem cell-like memory subsets were isolated from just 8 patients and roughly eight healthy donors. Results the study describes overall, beyond this receptor: Type 1 diabetes patients showed a moderate but significant shortening of TCRB CDR3 length in all four CD4+ subsets. Sequencing cDNA rather than genomic DNA could over-represent highly expressing activated cells, although activation and CD3 levels did not differ between groups. Patients with type 1 diabetes made fewer insertions and deleted more nucleotides at VDJ recombination sites, implying thymic rearrangement abnormalities. Naive, central memory and regulatory TCRB repertoires appeared to be more alike among patients than among healthy donors. HLA sub-analyses involved small numbers of individuals, so any influence of HLA type on TCRB rearrangement remained unresolved. Shorter templates might have been favored by PCR, but patient and control samples were amplified and corrected together, so both groups would have been affected equally by any skew.

From each donor, a single peripheral blood sample of approximately 0.11 L on average was drawn into heparinised tubes. A BD FACSAria II was used to sort naive, central memory, regulatory and stem cell-like memory CD4+ T cells with a panel that included CD45RO, CCR7, CD25, CD127, CD95 and CD27. Every sorted population had a purity above 98%. PBMCs were isolated right away by Lymphoprep density gradient centrifugation and were stained directly, without culture. So that batch effects would be minimized, each experiment stained and sorted samples in pairs, pairing one healthy donor with one patient. The entire amount of isolated RNA was reverse transcribed using the High Capacity cDNA Reverse Transcription Kit, so the sequenced TCRB transcripts were expressed ones. Deep immunoSEQ sequencing was performed on naive, central memory and regulatory T cell samples, with an average of about 3.6 million total reads per sample. Sorted cells were lysed in RLT buffer, and RNA was extracted using DNase-treated RNeasy Micro or Mini kits according to cell number. Each cell subset was processed on its own to prevent cross-contamination, while patient and healthy donor samples were processed together. TCRB sequences were amplified from cDNA with the immunoSEQ multiplex PCR, producing 87-bp fragments spanning the CDR3 region. The amplicons were sequenced using the Illumina HiSeq platform. In the authors' own workflow: Synthetic template baselines were used to correct PCR bias computationally, reads within Hamming distance 2 were collapsed together, and singletons that could not be merged were discarded. Reads were aligned to IMGT to assign V, D and J genes, CDR3 length, and insertions or deletions at six rearrangement sites. Within each subset, clonotype counts were normalized to sorted cell number, and only after that were true diversity and Gini coefficients computed with the tcR R package. Repertoire sharing was quantified using the overlap coefficient calculated on TCRB nucleotide sequences. Not all clones reach the TCRdb copy of this immuneACCESS table, which keeps in-frame sequences only. Checked studies attribute under half of the gap to unresolved V genes and leave the rest unexplained. That table gives V, J and clone size, and the DNA gave D and trimming. This sample is represented by 60,000 to 75,000 clones; about 60% of them were singletons. 2% to 2.5% of the sample rests with the top ten.

CDR1 and CDR2 (SGHRS, YFSETQ) derive from the germline V gene. Inclusive of the bounding cysteine and phenylalanine, the CDR3 is 15 residues long. The kept DNA is CDR3 alone, 45 bases in frame from the first base. Germline trimming amounts to 7 bases on V and 4 bases on J, with 12 as the count of junction bases outside the gene matches. With regard to this clone: Its antigen is not yet known. No quality values exist for individual bases; no much larger clone is one base distant.

This clonotype originated in a woman aged 18-30 years in good health. Sequences were obtained from Tregs from blood. The cell subset or site label corresponds to: regulatory CD4+ T cells. The chain couples TRBV5-1 to TRBJ1-1; 8 middle bases align to TRBD1. In nucleotide form, the sequence is TGCGCCAGCGGGGAAGGACAGGGAATGAGCACTGAAGCTTTCTTT. This gives the protein CASGEGQGMSTEAFF.